These 9 T cell receptor beta chains were sequenced from one sample in a study of blood T cell repertoires in COVID-19. Profiling relied on immunoSEQ multiplex PCR, and the TCRdb table lists in-frame clones only, not all of them. The sample has 90,000 to 120,000 clones, about 89% seen once. The material sequenced was peripheral blood. These receptors all come from a man in his 60s with acute or convalescent COVID-19.

This chain joins TRBV19 and TRBJ1-5; 7 nucleotides align to TRBD1. The trim removed 6 bases at V and 3 bases at J, leaving 8 bases unmatched. The CDR3 length is 15 residues. Germline lookup yields CDR1 LNHDA and CDR2 SQIVND (reference sequence). Here the CDR3 reads CASSPRTGTNQPQHF. CDR3 DNA: TGTGCCAGTAGCCCCAGGACAGGAACCAATCAGCCCCAGCATTTT.

The genes are TRBV28 and TRBJ1-2, with 8 bases lining up with TRBD1. J was trimmed by 2 bases and V by 7 bases; bases with no gene match: 15. The germline V gene encodes CDR1 MDHEN and CDR2 SYDVKM. CDR3 size: 17 residues. This CDR3 is CASTIQAGQAPNYGYTF. The CDR3 DNA reads TGTGCCAGCACCATTCAGGCGGGACAGGCTCCAAACTATGGCTACACCTTC.

The chain combines TRBV2 with TRBJ1-2; TRBD1 aligns across 7 bases. CDR1 is SNHLY and CDR2 is FYNNEI in the germline V gene. V dropped 3 bases and J dropped 5; count of bases not matched to a gene: 3. This CDR3 contains 13 residues. CDR3 in DNA: TGTGCCAGCAGTGATAGGGACAGATATGGCTACACCTTC. Protein sequence: CASSDRDRYGYTF.

The chain combines TRBV27 with TRBJ1-6; perhaps TRBD1 as D (6 bases). Germline lookup yields CDR1 MNHEY and CDR2 SMNVEV (reference sequence). CDR3 size: 16 residues. Trimming removed 5 bases at V and 7 bases at J, with 18 bases between. CDR3 amino acids: CASSPSRQAPNSPLHF. In DNA form, the CDR3 reads TGTGCCAGCAGTCCCTCCCGACAGGCACCAAATTCACCCCTCCACTTT.

The rearrangement links TRBV19 to TRBJ2-6, with D perhaps TRBD1 (6 bases). The V and J ends lost 6 bases and 0 bases respectively, with 9 bases between them. The CDR3 is 15 residues long. Germline V gives CDR1 LNHDA, CDR2 SQIVND (reference sequence). The CDR3 is CASRQGGSGANVLTF. CDR3 DNA sequence: TGTGCCAGTAGGCAAGGGGGCTCTGGGGCCAACGTCCTGACTTTC.

The gene calls are TRBV5-1 and TRBJ2-2; no firm D call. There are 14 residues in the CDR3. CDR1 and CDR2 (germline): SGHRS, YFSETQ. V lost 1 base and J 4 bases, leaving 8 bases between the germline ends. Here the CDR3 DNA reads TGCGCCAGCAGCTTGACTCTCATCACCGGGGAGCTGTTTTTT. Protein product: CASSLTLITGELFF.

The genes are TRBV9 and TRBJ1-4; 7 bases agree with TRBD1. Germline values: CDR1 SGDLS, CDR2 YYNGEE. J was trimmed by 5 bases and V by 6 bases; bases with no gene match: 7. The CDR3 loop spans 14 amino acids. The CDR3 DNA reads TGTGCCAGCACGTCAGGGGGGATAAATGAAAAACTGTTTTTT. Translated, it gives CASTSGGINEKLFF. The full variable domain, rest sourced from reference TRBV9 and TRBJ1-4, is DSGVTQTPKHLITATGQRVTLRCSPRSGDLSVYWYQQSLDQGLQFLIQYYNGEERAKGNILERFSAQQFPDLHSELNLSSLELGDSALYFCASTSGGINEKLFFGSGTQLSVL.

The chain recombines TRBV6-1 with TRBJ2-5, with 9 bases aligning to TRBD1. This CDR3 has 14 amino acids. The trim removed 2 bases at V and 5 bases at J, leaving 3 bases unmatched. CDR1 and CDR2 from the germline V gene are MNHNS and SASEGT. CDR3 sequence reads: CASSETGGRETQYF. CDR3 coding DNA: TGTGCCAGCAGTGAAACAGGGGGCAGGGAGACCCAGTACTTC.

This clone was detected only once. The genes are TRBV18 and TRBJ2-1; 9 bases are a match to TRBD2. V dropped 3 bases and J dropped 5; count of bases not matched to a gene: 14. The germline CDR1 and CDR2 sequences are KGHSH and LQKENI. The CDR3 contains 18 residues. Here the CDR3 DNA reads TGTGCCAGCTCACCCAGTAGGGCTAGCGGGATCATGGACAATGAGCAGTTCTTC. Amino acids: CASSPSRASGIMDNEQFF. The variable domain in full, with the rest retrieved from reference TRBV18 and TRBJ2-1, is NAGVMQNPRHLVRRRGQEARLRCSPMKGHSHVYWYRQLPEEGLKFMVYLQKENIIDESGMPKERFSAEFPKEGPSILRIQQVVRGDSAAYFCASSPSRASGIMDNEQFFGPGTRLTVL.